What follows is one T cell receptor (beta chain) and its context. Its antigen remains undetermined. The junction departs from germline at one end; a sequencing error may be responsible. For sequencing of the TCRbeta CDR3 region, genomic DNA was extracted from the sorted cells. The immunoSEQ Assay was used for sequencing of TCRbeta CDR3 regions. In TCRdb, the immuneACCESS table is reduced to in-frame sequences with V and J assigned. These tables do not hold every clone; where another copy was compared, an unresolved V gene accounts for under half, and the others remain unexplained. The sample has tens of thousands of clones on record, roughly nine tenths of them singletons. The biggest ten clones account for 3.8% of the sample. This specimen comes from a study of OX40 agonist ivuxolimab in advanced cancers. At the level of the whole study: Ivuxolimab, which targeted the costimulatory receptor OX40 (CD134), was an agonistic, fully human IgG2 monoclonal antibody. Intravenous ivuxolimab was administered to patients every 2 weeks at six dose levels: 0.01, 0.1, 0.3, 1.5, 3 and 10 mg/kg. Of the 50 to 55 patients in dose escalation, about 20 had hepatocellular carcinoma, roughly 15 had melanoma, 9 had renal cell carcinoma and 9 had head and neck cancer. In the dose-escalation cohort, 70% to 90% of patients were male, and the mean age was approximately 60 years with a range of about 20 to 80. Prior anti-PD-1, anti-PD-L1 or anti-CTLA-4 therapy was permitted, and checkpoint inhibitors had been received by more than 35% of dose-escalation patients. Three dose-escalation patients achieved partial responses, one with hepatocellular carcinoma and two with cutaneous melanoma. Peripheral TCRbeta sequencing aimed to test whether ivuxolimab altered TCR sequence diversity and caused clonal T-cell expansion. The paper covers the monotherapy dose-escalation part of the phase I ivuxolimab trial, which included N ≈ 54 patients. Summary of the overall study and its limitations: Low levels of normalized T-cell clonal expansion were also seen in some patients who did not respond. At doses of 0.1 to 3.0 mg/kg, clonal expansion of both CD4+ and CD8+ T cells in blood was seen between baseline and week 6. In the 0.1-3.0 mg/kg groups, partial responders had among the lowest normalized peripheral clonal expansion, particularly in CD8+ T cells. After ivuxolimab, CD8+ T cells had more expanded clones than CD4+ T cells on average. The antigen specificity of the clonally expanded peripheral T cells was not determined.

The trial excluded patients who had a history of autoimmune disease or were on systemic immunosuppression. Peripheral blood for TCR sequencing was collected from all dose cohorts at baseline, on cycle 4 day 1, and on cycle 7 day 1. The samples were taken from a phase I, first-in-human, multicenter, open-label dose-escalation trial of ivuxolimab. Adults with locally advanced or metastatic melanoma, renal cell, hepatocellular, or head and neck squamous cell carcinoma were enrolled in the trial. Before TCR sequencing, CD4+ T cells and CD8+ T cells from peripheral blood were sorted into separate populations. The sequence was obtained from an adult with an advanced solid tumor such as melanoma, head and neck, liver or kidney cancer. Source: CD4+ or CD8+ T cells sorted from blood, taken in a trial of the OX40 agonist ivuxolimab.

The sequenced DNA: TGTGCCAGCAGCTTGGGAGATCAGCTCCAGCATTTT. Translated, it reads CASSLGDQLQHF. The sequence is built from TRBV5-6 and TRBJ1-5; the D gene identity is not certain. The germline V gene supplies CDR1 SGHDT and CDR2 YYEEEE. Taken from cysteine to phenylalanine, the CDR3 has 12 residues. Of the read, only the CDR3 DNA is kept; its 36 bases are in frame from base 1.